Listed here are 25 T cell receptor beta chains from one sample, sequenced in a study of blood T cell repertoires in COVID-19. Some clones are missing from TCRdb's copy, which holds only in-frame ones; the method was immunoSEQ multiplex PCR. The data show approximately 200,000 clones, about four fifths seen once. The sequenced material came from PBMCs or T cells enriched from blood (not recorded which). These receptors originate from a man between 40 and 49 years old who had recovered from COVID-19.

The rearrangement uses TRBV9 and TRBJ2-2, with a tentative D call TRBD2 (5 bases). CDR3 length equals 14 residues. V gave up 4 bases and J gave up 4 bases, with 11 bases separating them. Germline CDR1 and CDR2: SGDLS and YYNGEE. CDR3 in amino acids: CASSTVGSTGELFF. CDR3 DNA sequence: TGTGCCAGCAGCACCGTGGGGAGCACCGGGGAGCTGTTTTTT. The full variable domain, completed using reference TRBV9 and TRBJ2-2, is DSGVTQTPKHLITATGQRVTLRCSPRSGDLSVYWYQQSLDQGLQFLIQYYNGEERAKGNILERFSAQQFPDLHSELNLSSLELGDSALYFCASSTVGSTGELFFGEGSRLTVL.

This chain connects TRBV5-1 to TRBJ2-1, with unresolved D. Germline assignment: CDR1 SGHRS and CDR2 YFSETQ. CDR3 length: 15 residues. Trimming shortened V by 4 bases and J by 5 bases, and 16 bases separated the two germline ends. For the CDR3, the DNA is TGCGCCAGCAGCATCGCACCTTACCGGGACAATGAGCAGTTCTTC. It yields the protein CASSIAPYRDNEQFF.

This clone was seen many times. As DNA, the CDR3 is TGTGCCAGCAGTCAAACTGGGGACAGGTCTTACTACGAGCAGTACTTC. It codes for CASSQTGDRSYYEQYF. The chain joins TRBV6-2 or TRBV6-3 to TRBJ2-7; 8 nucleotides match TRBD1. This CDR3 comprises 16 residues. Trimming at V came to 5 bases and at J to 3 bases, leaving 12 bases not matched to a gene. The germline V gene encodes CDR1 MNHEY and CDR2 SVGEGT.

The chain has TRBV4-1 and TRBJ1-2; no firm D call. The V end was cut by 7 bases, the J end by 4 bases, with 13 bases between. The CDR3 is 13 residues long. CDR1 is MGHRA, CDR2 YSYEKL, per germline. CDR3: CASTPPVGYGYTF. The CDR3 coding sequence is TGCGCCAGCACCCCCCCAGTTGGCTATGGCTACACCTTC.

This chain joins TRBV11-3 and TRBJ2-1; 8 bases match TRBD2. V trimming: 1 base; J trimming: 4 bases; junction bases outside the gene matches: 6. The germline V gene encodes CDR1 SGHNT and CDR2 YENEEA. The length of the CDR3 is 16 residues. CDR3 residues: CASSLARTSFYNEQFF. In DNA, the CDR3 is TGTGCCAGCAGCTTAGCCCGGACTAGCTTTTACAATGAGCAGTTCTTC.

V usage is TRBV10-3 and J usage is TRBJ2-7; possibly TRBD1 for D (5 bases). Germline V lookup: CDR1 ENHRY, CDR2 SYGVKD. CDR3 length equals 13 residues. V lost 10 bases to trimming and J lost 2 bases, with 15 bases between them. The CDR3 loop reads CATGMDTPYEQYV. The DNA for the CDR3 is TGTGCCACCGGAATGGACACCCCCTACGAGCAGTACGTC.

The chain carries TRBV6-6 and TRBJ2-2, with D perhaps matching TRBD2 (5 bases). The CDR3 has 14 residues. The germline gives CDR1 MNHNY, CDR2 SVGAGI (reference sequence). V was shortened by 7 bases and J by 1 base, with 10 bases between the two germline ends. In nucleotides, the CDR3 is TGTGCCAGCAAGGAGGCGGGGAACACCGGGGAGCTGTTTTTT. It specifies CASKEAGNTGELFF.

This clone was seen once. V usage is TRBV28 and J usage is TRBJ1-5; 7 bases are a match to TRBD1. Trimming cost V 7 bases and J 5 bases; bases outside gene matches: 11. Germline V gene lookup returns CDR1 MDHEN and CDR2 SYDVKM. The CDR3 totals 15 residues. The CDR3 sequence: CASTERGRWDQPQHF. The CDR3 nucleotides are TGTGCCAGCACCGAGAGGGGGCGCTGGGATCAGCCCCAGCATTTT.

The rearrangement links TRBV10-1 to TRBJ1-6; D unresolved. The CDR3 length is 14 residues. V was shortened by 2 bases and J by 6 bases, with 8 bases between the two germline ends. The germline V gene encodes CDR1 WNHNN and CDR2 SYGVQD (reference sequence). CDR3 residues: CASSEEGSNSPLHF. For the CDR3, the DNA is TGCGCCAGCAGTGAGGAAGGGAGTAATTCACCCCTCCACTTT.

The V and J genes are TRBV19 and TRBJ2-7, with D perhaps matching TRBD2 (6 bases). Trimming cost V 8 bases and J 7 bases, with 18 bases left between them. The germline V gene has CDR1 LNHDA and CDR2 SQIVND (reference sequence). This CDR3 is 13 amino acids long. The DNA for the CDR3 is TGTGCCAGTCACCGGGACTTCCCGGGGGAGCAGTACGTC. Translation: CASHRDFPGEQYV.

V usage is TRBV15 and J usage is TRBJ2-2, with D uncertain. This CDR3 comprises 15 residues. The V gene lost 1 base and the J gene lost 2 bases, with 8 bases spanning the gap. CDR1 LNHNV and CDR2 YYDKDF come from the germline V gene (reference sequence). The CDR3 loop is CATSRGSPNTGELFF. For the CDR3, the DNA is TGTGCCACCAGCAGAGGTTCCCCTAACACCGGGGAGCTGTTTTTT.

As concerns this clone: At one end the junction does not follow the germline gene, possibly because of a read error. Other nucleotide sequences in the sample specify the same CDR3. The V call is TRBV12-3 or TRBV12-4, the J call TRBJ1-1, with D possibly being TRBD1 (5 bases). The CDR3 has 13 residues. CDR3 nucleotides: TGTGCCAGCACTGATCAGGGCGACACTGAGGCTTTCTTT. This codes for CASTDQGDTEAFF.

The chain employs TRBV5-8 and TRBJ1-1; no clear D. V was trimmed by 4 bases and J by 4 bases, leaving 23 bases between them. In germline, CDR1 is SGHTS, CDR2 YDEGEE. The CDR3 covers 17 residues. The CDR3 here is CASSPSRQEVLSTEAFF. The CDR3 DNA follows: TGTGCCAGCAGCCCCTCGAGGCAGGAGGTTTTGAGCACTGAAGCTTTCTTT.

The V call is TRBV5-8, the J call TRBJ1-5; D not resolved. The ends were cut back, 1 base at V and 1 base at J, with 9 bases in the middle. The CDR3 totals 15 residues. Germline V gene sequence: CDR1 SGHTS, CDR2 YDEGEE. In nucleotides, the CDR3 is TGTGCCAGCAGCTTGTCGGACTTAAGCAATCAGCCCCAGCATTTT. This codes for CASSLSDLSNQPQHF.

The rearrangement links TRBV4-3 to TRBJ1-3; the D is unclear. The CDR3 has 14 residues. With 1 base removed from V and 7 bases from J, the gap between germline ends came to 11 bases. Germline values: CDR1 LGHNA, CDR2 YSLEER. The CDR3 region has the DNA TGCGCCAGCAGCCAAGGGGCTTTTGGTAACACCATATATTTT. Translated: CASSQGAFGNTIYF.

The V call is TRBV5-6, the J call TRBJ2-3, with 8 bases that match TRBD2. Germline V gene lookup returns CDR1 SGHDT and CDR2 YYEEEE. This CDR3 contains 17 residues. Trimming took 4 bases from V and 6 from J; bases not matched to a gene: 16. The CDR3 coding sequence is TGTGCCAGCAGCCTCCCTTGGAGCGGGAGACCTCGGGATACGCAGTATTTT. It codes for CASSLPWSGRPRDTQYF.

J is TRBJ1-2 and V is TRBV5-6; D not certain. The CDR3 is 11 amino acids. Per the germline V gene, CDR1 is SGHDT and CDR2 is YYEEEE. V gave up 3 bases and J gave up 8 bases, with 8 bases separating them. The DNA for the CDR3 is TGTGCCAGCAGCTGGGAGCGCGGCTACACCTTC. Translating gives CASSWERGYTF. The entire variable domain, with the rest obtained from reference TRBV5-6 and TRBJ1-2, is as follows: DAGVTQSPTHLIKTRGQQVTLRCSPKSGHDTVSWYQQALGQGPQFIFQYYEEEERQRGNFPDRFSGHQFPNYSSELNVNALLLGDSALYLCASSWERGYTFGSGTRLTVV.

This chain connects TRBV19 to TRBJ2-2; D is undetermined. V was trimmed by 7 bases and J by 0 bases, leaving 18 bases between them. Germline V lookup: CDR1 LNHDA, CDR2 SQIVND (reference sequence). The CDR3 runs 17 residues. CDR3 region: CASTDPDSFANTGELFF. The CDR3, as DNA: TGTGCCAGTACCGACCCTGACTCGTTCGCGAACACCGGGGAGCTGTTTTTT.

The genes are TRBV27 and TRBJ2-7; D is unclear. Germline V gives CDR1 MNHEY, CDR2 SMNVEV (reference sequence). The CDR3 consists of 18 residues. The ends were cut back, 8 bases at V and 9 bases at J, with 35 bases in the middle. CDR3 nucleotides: TGTGCCAGCTACCATCACTCCAACACGGGTACCTTCACATCCGGGCAGTACGTC. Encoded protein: CASYHHSNTGTFTSGQYV.

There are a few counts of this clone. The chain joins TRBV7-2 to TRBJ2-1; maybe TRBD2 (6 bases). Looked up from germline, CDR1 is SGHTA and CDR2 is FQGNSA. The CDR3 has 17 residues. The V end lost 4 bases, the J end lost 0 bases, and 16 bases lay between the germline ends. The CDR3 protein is CASSWVGTSSSYNEQFF. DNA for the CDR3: TGTGCCAGCAGCTGGGTCGGGACTTCGAGCTCCTACAATGAGCAGTTCTTC.

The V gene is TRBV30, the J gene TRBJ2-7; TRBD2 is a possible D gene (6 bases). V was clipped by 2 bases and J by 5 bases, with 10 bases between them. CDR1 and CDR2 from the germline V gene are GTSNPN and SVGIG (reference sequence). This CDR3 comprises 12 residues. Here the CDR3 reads CAWSRGSHEQYV. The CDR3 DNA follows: TGTGCCTGGAGTCGGGGGTCCCACGAGCAGTACGTC.

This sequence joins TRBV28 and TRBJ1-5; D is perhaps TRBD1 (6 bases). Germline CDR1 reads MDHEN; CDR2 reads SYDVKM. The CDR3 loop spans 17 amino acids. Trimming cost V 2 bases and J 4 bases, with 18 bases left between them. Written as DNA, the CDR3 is TGTGCCAGCAGTTTACTAGCCTTCGGGACACAAAATCAGCCCCAGCATTTT. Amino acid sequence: CASSLLAFGTQNQPQHF. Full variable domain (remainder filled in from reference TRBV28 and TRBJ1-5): DVKVTQSSRYLVKRTGEKVFLECVQDMDHENMFWYRQDPGLGLRLIYFSYDVKMKEKGDIPEGYSVSREKKERFSLILESASTNQTSMYLCASSLLAFGTQNQPQHFGDGTRLSIL.

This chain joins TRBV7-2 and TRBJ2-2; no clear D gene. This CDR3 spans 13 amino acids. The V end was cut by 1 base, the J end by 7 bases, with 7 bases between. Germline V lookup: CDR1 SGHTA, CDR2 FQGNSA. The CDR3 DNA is TGTGCCAGCAGCTTAGGGCGGTTCGGGGAGCTGTTTTTT. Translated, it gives CASSLGRFGELFF.

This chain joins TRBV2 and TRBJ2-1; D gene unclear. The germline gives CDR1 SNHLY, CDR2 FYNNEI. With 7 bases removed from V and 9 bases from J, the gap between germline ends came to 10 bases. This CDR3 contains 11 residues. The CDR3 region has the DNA TGTGCCAGCACCCTTGGCCCTGAGCAGTTCTTC. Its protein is CASTLGPEQFF.

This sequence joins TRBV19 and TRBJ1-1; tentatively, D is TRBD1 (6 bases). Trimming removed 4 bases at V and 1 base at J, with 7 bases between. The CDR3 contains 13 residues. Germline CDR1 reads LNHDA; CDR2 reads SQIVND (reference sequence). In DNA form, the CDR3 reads TGTGCCAGTAGTAACAGGGCGAACACTGAAGCTTTCTTT. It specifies CASSNRANTEAFF.